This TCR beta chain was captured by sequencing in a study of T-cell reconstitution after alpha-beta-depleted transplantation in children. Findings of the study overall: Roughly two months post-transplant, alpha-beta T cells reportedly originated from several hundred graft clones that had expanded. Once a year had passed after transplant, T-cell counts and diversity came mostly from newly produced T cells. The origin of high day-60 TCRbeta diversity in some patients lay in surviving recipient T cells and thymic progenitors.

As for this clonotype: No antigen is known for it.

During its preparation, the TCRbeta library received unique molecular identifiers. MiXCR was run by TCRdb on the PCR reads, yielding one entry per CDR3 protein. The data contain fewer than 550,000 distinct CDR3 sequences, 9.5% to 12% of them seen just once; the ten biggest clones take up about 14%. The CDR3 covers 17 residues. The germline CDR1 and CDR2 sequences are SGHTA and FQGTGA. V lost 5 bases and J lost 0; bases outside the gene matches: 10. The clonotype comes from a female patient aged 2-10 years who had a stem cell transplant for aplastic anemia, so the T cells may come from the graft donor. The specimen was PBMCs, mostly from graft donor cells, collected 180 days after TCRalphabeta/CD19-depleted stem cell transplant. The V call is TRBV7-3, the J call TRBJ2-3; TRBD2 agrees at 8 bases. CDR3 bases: TGTGCCAGCAGCCCACGGGGGGGTTTGACTAGCACAGATACGCAGTATTTT. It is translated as CASSPRGGLTSTDTQYF.